This T cell receptor (beta chain) was obtained from a study of blood T cell repertoires in COVID-19. Study overall: The study drew acute and convalescent COVID-19 samples from the United States, Italy and Spain.

This clone was picked up a small number of times. V was clipped by 1 base and J by 4 bases, with 8 bases between them. The CDR3 has 14 amino acids. Germline values: CDR1 SGHTA, CDR2 FQGNSA. Methods used by the authors: Reference gene primer amplification yielded estimated nucleated cell counts. Repertoires were generated with immunoSEQ multiplex PCR, while TCRdb's copy carries only in-frame clones and drops some. Clonal size and the V and J genes are those of that table, whereas D and trimming came from the DNA. The profile shows 87,000 or so clones, 87% of them singletons. Sample: peripheral blood. The origin of this receptor is a woman aged 45-65 years with active or convalescent COVID-19. The chain links TRBV7-2 to TRBJ2-1; D gene uncertain. The CDR3 region is CASSLGNTYNEQFF. For the CDR3, the DNA is TGTGCCAGCAGCTTAGGAAATACTTACAATGAGCAGTTCTTC.